Each of the 29 T cell receptor beta chains below was sequenced from the same sample in a study of T cells in Graves' hyperthyroidism and ophthalmopathy. Using RNA transcripts as the source, TCR beta CDR3 regions were amplified. The HTBI primer set was used in a first-round RT-PCR of the TCR CDR3. TCRdb passed the multiplex PCR reads through MiXCR, listing each CDR3 protein once. The sample gives about 400,000 distinct CDR3 sequences, roughly 15% of which show up once; approximately 5.8% is in the top ten. Sequences were obtained from blood. These receptors were taken from a woman aged 18-30 years with Graves' hyperthyroidism.

This clonotype was seen at least ten times. V gene TRBV20-1 combines with J gene TRBJ1-6, with TRBD1 identical over 12 bases. CDR1 DFQATT and CDR2 SNEGSKA come from the germline V gene (reference sequence). The V and J ends lost 6 bases and 9 bases, in that order; junction bases with no gene match: 3. The CDR3 runs 13 residues. In nucleotides, the CDR3 is TGCAGTGCCCCGGGACAGGGGGCTTCACCCCTCCACTTT. Encoded protein: CSAPGQGASPLHF.

In this sample, this clonotype turned up many times. V gene TRBV10-3 combines with J gene TRBJ2-5; D not resolved. Germline CDR1 reads ENHRY; CDR2 reads SYGVKD. The CDR3 has 13 residues. V was clipped by 10 bases and J by 2 bases, with 14 bases between them. The CDR3: CATVSGSQETQYF. CDR3 sequence (DNA): TGTGCCACCGTCTCAGGTTCTCAAGAGACCCAGTACTTC.

This clonotype was detected a few times. The chain couples TRBV20-1 to TRBJ1-5; D perhaps matches TRBD1 (5 bases). The CDR3 sequence is 14 residues long. V lost 3 bases and J lost 0, with 9 bases in between. CDR1 and CDR2 (germline): DFQATT, SNEGSKA (reference sequence). CDR3 sequence reads: CSASAGNSNQPQHF. In DNA, the CDR3 is TGCAGTGCTAGTGCAGGGAATAGCAATCAGCCCCAGCATTTT.

Many counts were recorded for this clonotype. This chain uses TRBV11-2 with TRBJ2-7, with a weak D call TRBD1 (5 bases). V was pared by 5 bases and J by 7 bases, with 18 bases between. This CDR3 spans 14 amino acids. Germline V gene lookup returns CDR1 SGHAT and CDR2 FQNNGV. The chain's CDR3 is CASSLRAGYTEQYF. The CDR3 DNA follows: TGTGCCAGCAGCCTCAGGGCCGGGTACACTGAGCAGTACTTC.

This clonotype has more than one count but fewer than ten. The rearrangement uses TRBV28 and TRBJ2-7; 13 bases fit TRBD2. V trimming: 7 bases; J trimming: 5 bases; junction bases outside the gene matches: 11. Germline assignment: CDR1 MDHEN and CDR2 SYDVKM. The CDR3 loop spans 16 amino acids. For the CDR3, the DNA is TGTGCCAGCACCCCGACTAGCGGGAGGACTTCGGACGAGCAGTACTTC. Translated: CASTPTSGRTSDEQYF.

This clonotype was observed a few times. With a much larger clone just one base away, this may be a read error. This chain uses TRBV30 with TRBJ2-3, with a weak D call TRBD1 (5 bases). Germline loops: CDR1 GTSNPN, CDR2 SVGIG (reference sequence). Trimming cost V 5 bases and J 2 bases, with 11 bases left between them. The CDR3 totals 13 residues. The CDR3 region is CAWGAGSTDTQYF. As DNA, the CDR3 is TGTGCCTGGGGGGCCGGGTCCACAGATACGCAGTATTTT. Based on the CDR3 plus reference TRBV30 and TRBJ2-3, the full variable domain is SQTIHQWPATLVQPVGSPLSLECTVEGTSNPNLYWYRQAAGRGLQLLFYSVGIGQISSEVPQNLSASRPQDRQFILSSKKLLLSDSGFYLCAWGAGSTDTQYFGPGTRLTVL.

This clonotype was seen repeatedly, ten times or more. This chain uses TRBV2 with TRBJ2-2; 7 nucleotides line up with TRBD1. Germline CDR1 reads SNHLY; CDR2 reads FYNNEI. V lost 9 bases and J lost 3; bases outside the gene matches: 1. The CDR3 has 12 amino acids. The CDR3 is CARTGYTGELFF. The CDR3 DNA follows: TGTGCCAGGACAGGGTACACCGGGGAGCTGTTTTTT.

This clonotype was detected many times. The chain joins TRBV11-2 to TRBJ2-2; TRBD1 or TRBD2 may be the D gene (6 bases each). Trimming shortened V by 8 bases and J by 7 bases, and 23 bases separated the two germline ends. The CDR3 extends over 16 amino acids. Germline V gene lookup returns CDR1 SGHAT and CDR2 FQNNGV. CDR3 residues: CASRRGGGGRSGELFF. The DNA of the CDR3 is TGTGCCAGCCGGAGGGGTGGTGGGGGGCGAAGCGGGGAGCTGTTTTTT. Variable domain in full (rest from reference TRBV11-2 and TRBJ2-2): EAGVAQSPRYKIIEKRQSVAFWCNPISGHATLYWYQQILGQGPKLLIQFQNNGVVDDSQLPKDRFSAERLKGVDSTLKIQPAKLEDSAVYLCASRRGGGGRSGELFFGEGSRLTVL.

This clonotype was observed at least ten times. The rearrangement joins TRBV28 to TRBJ1-6, with TRBD1 matching over 7 bases. This CDR3 has 14 residues. V lost 9 bases to trimming and J lost 9 bases; unmatched junction nucleotides: 11. Germline CDR1 MDHEN, CDR2 SYDVKM. CDR3 in amino acids: CASHPGTATSPLHF. CDR3 coding DNA: TGTGCCAGTCACCCCGGGACAGCGACTTCACCCCTCCACTTT.

The chain couples TRBV11-2 to TRBJ1-3, with D perhaps matching TRBD1 (5 bases). The CDR3 covers 13 residues. Germline lookup yields CDR1 SGHAT and CDR2 FQNNGV. The V end was cut by 5 bases, the J end by 4 bases, with 9 bases between. This CDR3 reads CASSEGIGNTIYF. DNA for the CDR3: TGTGCCAGCAGCGAGGGGATCGGAAACACCATATATTTT.

This clonotype turned up a few times. V gene TRBV27 combines with J gene TRBJ1-5; 7 nucleotides align to TRBD1. The germline V gene has CDR1 MNHEY and CDR2 SMNVEV (reference sequence). J was trimmed by 6 bases and V by 5 bases; bases with no gene match: 7. The CDR3 contains 14 residues. This chain's CDR3 is CASSHDRDGQPQHF. In nucleotides, the CDR3 is TGTGCCAGCAGTCATGACAGGGATGGTCAGCCCCAGCATTTT.

The chain joins TRBV15 to TRBJ2-3; weak D call: TRBD1 (5 bases). The CDR3 contains 16 residues. With 3 bases removed from V and 4 bases from J, the gap between germline ends came to 17 bases. From germline, CDR1 is LNHNV and CDR2 YYDKDF (reference sequence). CDR3 amino acids: CATSRSLPDKPDTQYF. The CDR3 DNA is TGTGCCACCAGCAGGTCCCTTCCGGACAAACCAGATACGCAGTATTTT.

This clonotype was counted many times. The chain joins TRBV28 to TRBJ1-2, with TRBD1 identical over 7 bases. The CDR3 spans 15 residues. The ends lost 4 bases at V and 5 bases at J; junction bases unmatched: 10. Germline V lookup: CDR1 MDHEN, CDR2 SYDVKM. DNA for the CDR3: TGTGCCAGCAGTTATTACGGGACAGAATCTTATGGCTACACCTTC. Its translation is CASSYYGTESYGYTF.

This clonotype was seen many times. The CDR3, as DNA: TGTGCCAGCAGCCAACCGGGACAGGGGTCCGAGCAGTACTTC. It yields the protein CASSQPGQGSEQYF. The gene calls are TRBV3-1 and TRBJ2-7, with 10 bases fitting TRBD1. Trimming removed 2 bases from V and 6 bases from J; junction bases left unmatched: 4. CDR1 LGHDT and CDR2 YNNKEL come from the germline V gene (reference sequence). This CDR3 has 14 amino acids.

This clonotype was observed a handful of times. This may be a read error, as it is one base from a much larger clone. This chain joins TRBV7-2 and TRBJ2-5, with 9 positions matching TRBD2. The length of the CDR3 is 14 residues. The germline V gene has CDR1 SGHTA and CDR2 FQGNSA. DNA of the CDR3: TGTGCCAGCAGCTTACTAGCGGGGCAAGAGGCCCAGTACTTC. This codes for CASSLLAGQEAQYF.

This clonotype was observed many times. The rearrangement uses TRBV7-9 and TRBJ2-7; the D gene is possibly TRBD1 (5 bases). The CDR3 contains 15 residues. Germline V gene lookup returns CDR1 SEHNR and CDR2 FQNEAQ (reference sequence). Between the trimmed V and J ends, which lost 0 bases and 6 bases, there was a span of 15 bases. The CDR3 coding sequence is TGTGCCAGCAGCTTAGCGCGGCAGGGCCCCCTCGAGCAGTACTTC. Protein: CASSLARQGPLEQYF. The full variable domain, in which reference TRBV7-9 and TRBJ2-7 provide the parts outside the CDR3, is DTGVSQNPRHKITKRGQNVTFRCDPISEHNRLYWYRQTLGQGPEFLTYFQNEAQLEKSRLLSDRFSAERPKGSFSTLEIQRTEQGDSAMYLCASSLARQGPLEQYFGPGTRLTVT.

The table lists this clonotype with a few counts. This chain links TRBV6-1 with TRBJ2-2; D remains ambiguous. The CDR3 runs 16 residues. The ends were cut back, 5 bases at V and 2 bases at J, with 15 bases in the middle. The germline V gene encodes CDR1 MNHNS and CDR2 SASEGT. Written as DNA, the CDR3 is TGTGCCAGCAGTACCCCCATAGGGATCAACACCGGGGAGCTGTTTTTT. Protein sequence: CASSTPIGINTGELFF.

A few counts support this clonotype. The rearrangement joins TRBV4-1 to TRBJ2-1; 11 bases match TRBD2. The CDR3 is 14 amino acids. V lost 5 bases to trimming and J lost 9 bases; unmatched junction nucleotides: 6. In germline, CDR1 is MGHRA, CDR2 YSYEKL. The CDR3 loop reads CASSGLAGGGEQFF. The CDR3 DNA sequence: TGCGCCAGCAGCGGGCTAGCGGGAGGAGGTGAGCAGTTCTTC.

This clonotype was observed many times. The chain joins TRBV28 to TRBJ1-2, with D unresolved. The CDR3 totals 12 residues. Germline loops: CDR1 MDHEN, CDR2 SYDVKM. The V end was cut by 8 bases, the J end by 6 bases, with 13 bases between. This chain's CDR3 is CASAAKGHGYTF. CDR3 nucleotides: TGTGCCAGCGCAGCCAAAGGACATGGCTACACCTTC.

The chain is built from TRBV28 and TRBJ2-7, with 12 bases aligning to TRBD2. Trimming removed 5 bases from V and 4 bases from J; junction bases left unmatched: 6. In germline, CDR1 is MDHEN, CDR2 SYDVKM. The CDR3 sequence is 15 residues long. DNA for the CDR3: TGTGCCAGCAGTCTTCTAGCGGGAGGGCGGTACGAGCAGTACTTC. Encoded protein: CASSLLAGGRYEQYF.

The rearrangement joins TRBV3-1 to TRBJ1-2; no firm D call. CDR1 LGHDT and CDR2 YNNKEL come from the germline V gene (reference sequence). Trimming cost V 0 bases and J 2 bases, with 10 bases left between them. This CDR3 spans 15 amino acids. The CDR3 here is CASSQDPGLNYGYTF. The CDR3 region has the DNA TGTGCCAGCAGCCAAGACCCAGGCCTCAACTATGGCTACACCTTC.

This clonotype appeared a few times. The rearrangement links TRBV20-1 to TRBJ2-2; perhaps TRBD2 as D (6 bases). V was trimmed by 6 bases and J by 6 bases, leaving 17 bases between them. The germline V gene has CDR1 DFQATT and CDR2 SNEGSKA (reference sequence). The CDR3 has 14 amino acids. This chain's CDR3 is CSAPKAGIPGELFF. CDR3 DNA: TGCAGTGCCCCAAAGGCGGGGATTCCCGGGGAGCTGTTTTTT.

This clonotype was counted many times. CDR3 DNA sequence: TGTGCCAGCAGCCATCGGGGACAGGGGGGACTCGAGCAGTACTTC. Translation gives CASSHRGQGGLEQYF. The gene calls are TRBV3-1 and TRBJ2-7; 11 positions agree with TRBD1. Germline V gene lookup returns CDR1 LGHDT and CDR2 YNNKEL (reference sequence). This CDR3 has 15 amino acids. J lost 6 bases, V lost 3 bases, and 7 bases had no gene match.

This clonotype was seen repeatedly, ten times or more. The chain uses TRBV5-1 and TRBJ2-5; D is unclear. CDR3 length: 11 amino acids. V lost 4 bases, J lost 5 bases, and 6 bases lay in between. Looked up from germline, CDR1 is SGHRS and CDR2 is YFSETQ. CDR3 coding DNA: TGCGCCAGCAGCGACCTGGAGACCCAGTACTTC. It specifies CASSDLETQYF. The variable domain in full, completed from reference TRBV5-1 and TRBJ2-5, reads KAGVTQTPRYLIKTRGQQVTLSCSPISGHRSVSWYQQTPGQGLQFLFEYFSETQRNKGNFPGRFSGRQFSNSRSEMNVSTLELGDSALYLCASSDLETQYFGPGTRLLVL.

The table lists this clonotype with many counts. The V gene is TRBV12-3 or TRBV12-4, the J gene TRBJ2-1; TRBD2 matches at 9 bases. V trimming: 3 bases; J trimming: 0 bases; junction bases outside the gene matches: 3. CDR3 length equals 16 residues. The CDR3 region has the DNA TGTGCCAGCAGTTTTCCGACTAGCGGCTCCTACAATGAGCAGTTCTTC. Translating gives CASSFPTSGSYNEQFF.

The chain employs TRBV7-3 and TRBJ1-1; the D is unclear. There are 12 residues in the CDR3. Germline V gene lookup returns CDR1 SGHTA and CDR2 FQGTGA. V was clipped by 9 bases and J by 5 bases, with 13 bases between them. The CDR3 here is CASSIRGTEAFF. CDR3 nucleotides: TGTGCCAGTAGTATTCGGGGTACTGAAGCTTTCTTT.

The rearrangement links TRBV19 to TRBJ2-7, with TRBD2 matching over 9 bases. The germline V gene has CDR1 LNHDA and CDR2 SQIVND (reference sequence). Losses at the gene ends were 6 bases for V and 1 base for J; bases not matched to a gene: 4. The CDR3 is 14 residues long. The CDR3 loop reads CASSPLAGSYEQYF. The CDR3 DNA reads TGTGCCAGTAGCCCACTAGCGGGTTCCTACGAGCAGTACTTC. Full variable domain (outside the CDR3, taken from reference TRBV19 and TRBJ2-7): DGGITQSPKYLFRKEGQNVTLSCEQNLNHDAMYWYRQDPGQGLRLIYYSQIVNDFQKGDIAEGYSVSREKKESFPLTVTSAQKNPTAFYLCASSPLAGSYEQYFGPGTRLTVT.

This clonotype was found many times. This chain uses TRBV7-2 with TRBJ1-6, with D unclear. The V and J ends lost 3 bases and 8 bases respectively, with 8 bases between them. CDR1 and CDR2 from the germline V gene are SGHTA and FQGNSA. The CDR3 loop spans 13 amino acids. Written as DNA, the CDR3 is TGTGCCAGCAGCTTTTTCGGGGATTCACCCCTCCACTTT. It translates to CASSFFGDSPLHF.

This clonotype occurred many times. The rearrangement joins TRBV7-2 to TRBJ1-1; D perhaps matches TRBD1 (5 bases). The CDR3 is 12 residues long. The V and J ends lost 5 bases and 8 bases respectively, with 12 bases between them. Germline V gene sequence: CDR1 SGHTA, CDR2 FQGNSA. The CDR3 here is CASSNGAVEAFF. The CDR3 nucleotides read TGTGCCAGCAGCAACGGGGCAGTCGAAGCTTTCTTT.